A single sample is the source of the 9 T cell receptor beta chains below, sequenced in a study of shared clonotypes between healthy human individuals. This table comes from immunoSEQ multiplex PCR, and its TCRdb copy is limited to in-frame clones, with some not included. The sample has 550,000 to 800,000 clones, less than 95% seen once. Sequencing input: memory CD8+ T cells from PBMCs. Subset meaning: CD45RO+ cells pooled with CCR7-negative TemRA cells. The receptors shown here come from a man aged 18 to 35 in good health. Some clones in this sample may be carry-over from other donors' samples.

The chain joins TRBV13 to TRBJ2-7; 13 nucleotides match TRBD2. Germline V gene sequence: CDR1 PRHDT, CDR2 FYEKMQ (reference sequence). This CDR3 region has 15 residues. Unmatched junction bases numbered 8, after V lost 5 bases and J lost 7 bases. CDR3 nucleotides: TGTGCCAGCAGCCCTCGGACTAGCGGGAGTGAAGAGCAGTACTTC. It is translated as CASSPRTSGSEEQYF.

This chain joins TRBV28 and TRBJ2-1; D is undetermined. Germline V CDR1 and CDR2: MDHEN, SYDVKM. The CDR3 has 12 amino acids. With 6 bases removed from V and 3 bases from J, the gap between germline ends came to 6 bases. CDR3 sequence: CASSSHYNEQFF. CDR3 nucleotides: TGTGCCAGCAGCTCACACTACAATGAGCAGTTCTTC.

The rearrangement links TRBV2 to TRBJ1-3; TRBD1 matches 7 bases. Trimming removed 6 bases from V and 0 bases from J; junction bases left unmatched: 8. The CDR3 contains 16 residues. CDR1 and CDR2 from the germline V gene are SNHLY and FYNNEI. The CDR3 sequence is CASRTGPGSSGNTIYF. DNA of the CDR3: TGTGCCAGCAGGACAGGGCCCGGGAGCTCTGGAAACACCATATATTTT.

The chain carries TRBV11-2 and TRBJ2-6, with D perhaps TRBD1 (6 bases). V was pared by 5 bases and J by 5 bases, with 13 bases between. This CDR3 is 15 amino acids long. Germline V lookup: CDR1 SGHAT, CDR2 FQNNGV. CDR3 sequence reads: CASSNTGIWANVLTF. CDR3 coding DNA: TGTGCCAGCAGCAACACAGGGATCTGGGCCAACGTCCTGACTTTC.

V and J are TRBV29-1 and TRBJ1-4; D call uncertain. The CDR3 extends over 14 amino acids. Trimming took 5 bases from V and 8 from J, leaving 18 bases between them. Germline V gene lookup returns CDR1 SQVTM and CDR2 ANQGSEA. As DNA, the CDR3 is TGCAGCGTTTATGCGAGGGAAAGTGGAGAAAAACTGTTTTTT. This codes for CSVYARESGEKLFF.

The chain joins TRBV27 to TRBJ1-4; tentative D call: TRBD1 (6 bases). Germline-derived CDR1 and CDR2 are MNHEY and SMNVEV (reference sequence). The CDR3 has 14 amino acids. The V end was cut by 4 bases, the J end by 8 bases, with 14 bases between. CDR3 region: CASSYTQGGEKLFF. Here the CDR3 DNA reads TGTGCCAGCAGTTATACACAGGGTGGAGAAAAACTGTTTTTT.

This sequence joins TRBV5-8 and TRBJ2-1; maybe TRBD2 (6 bases). The germline CDR1 and CDR2 sequences are SGHTS and YDEGEE. The CDR3 contains 14 residues. Trimming took 0 bases from V and 7 from J, leaving 11 bases between them. In nucleotides, the CDR3 is TGTGCCAGCAGCTTGGCGGGACTGACGAATGAGCAGTTCTTC. Translation: CASSLAGLTNEQFF.

This clone was found a few times. The rearrangement links TRBV19 to TRBJ1-2; 8 nucleotides agree with TRBD1. CDR1 is LNHDA, CDR2 SQIVND, per germline (reference sequence). V lost 5 bases and J lost 4; bases outside the gene matches: 6. The CDR3 totals 14 residues. The CDR3 sequence is CASSVQGAGYGYTF. In DNA, the CDR3 is TGTGCCAGTAGTGTCCAGGGGGCCGGCTATGGCTACACCTTC.

This chain uses TRBV5-6 with TRBJ2-7; tentative D call: TRBD1 (6 bases). The CDR3 is 12 amino acids. V lost 3 bases, J lost 2 bases, and 6 bases lay in between. Germline V gene lookup returns CDR1 SGHDT and CDR2 YYEEEE. The CDR3 nucleotides are TGTGCCAGCAGCTGGGACACCTACGAGCAGTACTTC. Encoded protein: CASSWDTYEQYF.